This T cell receptor beta chain was retrieved from a study of shared clonotypes between healthy human individuals (dated by TCRdb to about 2020). For the study in its entirety: The cohort included a few men and a couple of women between 18 and 49 years of age. Different laboratories and diverse techniques were used to prepare libraries and sequence TCR repertoires, to increase sequencing depth and limit assay-specific biases. To estimate repertoire size and how much clonotypes are shared between individuals, the study performed deep sequencing of blood TCR repertoires from a few healthy adults. For each donor, CD4 naive and CD4 memory were each run on three plates, CD8 naive on two plates, and CD8 memory on one plate. Per donor, leukapheresis produced somewhere between about 0.9 and 9.5 billion PBMCs. On the study overall, not on this receptor specifically: Sampling was restricted to blood, and TCR repertoires in tissue are likely to differ from TCR repertoires in blood. Based on pairwise subsampling, the degree of clonotype sharing among donors was expected to be affected by sequencing depth. Sharing across a few donors was observed for about 5% of naive CD4, under 4% of naive CD8, 2% to 2.5% of memory CD4, and roughly 0.4% of memory CD8 clonotypes. Naive subsets generally had larger estimated clonotype richness than memory subsets did. Because the study included a small number of donors, the genetic and exposure-history diversity represented was limited. Higher generation probabilities were observed for clonotypes shared by all four sorted-subset donors than for non-shared clonotypes. Incomplete sequencing was indicated by rarefaction of sorted-subset datasets, despite the large sequencing depth.

Per the germline V gene, SGDLS is the CDR1 and YYNGEE is the CDR2. The CDR3, cysteine through phenylalanine, is 16 amino acids long. The sequence is cut down to CDR3 DNA, 48 bases in frame from base 1. Ends trimmed: V by 1 base, J by 8 bases; bases unmatched to a gene: 7. Healthy HIV-negative adults with no recently reported acute infections or vaccinations were included as donors. Every donor was a Caucasian adult residing in Nashville, Tennessee, USA. Magnetic negative selection was used to enrich CD4+ T cells, after which naive cells were positively selected on CD45RA and the negative fraction became the memory subset. Blood was collected by leukapheresis, and PBMCs were isolated by Ficoll-Histopaque density gradient centrifugation and then cryopreserved in liquid nitrogen vapor phase. Analytical flow cytometry was used to check the purity and quantity of each magnetically sorted T cell population. From each sorted fraction, genomic DNA was isolated and quantified by UV absorbance on a Nanodrop 2000c.

Details on this clone: Its antigen remains unidentified. The sample holds no much larger clone one base away, and base qualities are not on file.

Using the deep immunoSEQ assay, multiplex PCR amplified TCR CDR3 regions from genomic DNA. For each cell subset, the extracted genomic DNA was distributed evenly across all wells of several immunoSEQ 96-well plates, and each plate served as one replicate. For sorted subsets, each replicate PCR was loaded with 200 to 250 ng genomic DNA, equivalent to 25,000 to 35,000 T cell genomes. The purified libraries were quantified using a Qubit 3.0 fluorometer, sized with a Bioanalyzer 2100, and then quantified again using the KAPA Library Quantification kit. A separate single-read 150-cycle Illumina NextSeq 550 flow cell was used to sequence each immunoSEQ 96-well plate. As for the original processing: The immunoSEQ output contained only junctional sequences without quality scores, so filtering could not match that applied to full-length reads. To assign V/J genes and CDR3, sequences were annotated using PyIR, a Python wrapper for IgBLAST v1.9, with IMGT germline references. Reads were filtered out if the reads had weak V/J assignments (E-value above 1e-6), no CDR3, stop codons, out-of-frame junctions, or ambiguous translated residues. V3J clonotypes were defined as sequences sharing an identical inferred V gene, J gene, and CDR3 amino acid sequence. The percentage overlap between two repertoires was calculated by dividing the number of shared unique clonotypes by the size of the smaller repertoire. Richness of each repertoire was evaluated using RTK rarefaction, the Chao1 estimator, and Recon v2.1 estimates of unobserved clonotypes. Generation probabilities for all TCRbeta clonotypes obtained by the gDNA method from a handful of donors were computed using OLGA. TCRdb mirrors the immuneACCESS table, restricted to in-frame sequences. Some clones are absent from its copies; in checked studies, under half trace to an unresolved V gene, and the reason for the others is unknown. V, J and clone size reflect that table, while D and trimming were determined from the DNA. Within this sample are fewer than 3 million clones, with roughly 92% of them counted one time only. In total, the top ten clones hold approximately 0.41% of the sample.

Recombination linked TRBV9 to TRBJ1-6; 9 of the junction bases match TRBD1. The sequence was obtained from a man between 18 and 35 years old in good health. Some clones in this sample may be carry-over from other donors' samples. Sequenced input: naive CD4+ T cells from PBMCs. The cell subset or site label corresponds to: CD45RA+ positively selected. The CDR3 has the sequence CASSVRETGGYSPLHF. The bases read TGTGCCAGCAGCGTAAGGGAAACAGGGGGCTATTCACCCCTCCACTTT.